The 20 T cell receptor beta chains below were found in one sample sequenced in a study of blood T cells in healthy people across ages. Sample-barcoded 5' priming and a J-beta primer mix drove a second PCR of about 6 to 12 cycles. TCRdb ran MiXCR on the 5' RACE reads and lists one entry per CDR3 protein. The sample includes around 1,000,000 distinct CDR3 sequences, 35% to 40% of them seen just once. Sequencing was performed on blood. The receptors were sampled from a man aged 18 to 29 in good health.

This clonotype was seen a few times. This sequence joins TRBV7-2 and TRBJ2-2; D is unclear. Trimming stripped 1 base from V and 7 bases from J, with 10 bases between. CDR3 length: 14 residues. Germline V CDR1 and CDR2: SGHTA, FQGNSA. The CDR3 protein is CASSLDTSGGELFF. The CDR3 region has the DNA TGTGCCAGCAGCTTAGATACGTCCGGCGGGGAGCTGTTTTTT.

The gene calls are TRBV7-2 and TRBJ1-1, with D maybe TRBD1 (6 bases). This CDR3 has 14 amino acids. Germline CDR1 and CDR2: SGHTA and FQGNSA. Trimming pared 6 bases from V and 4 bases from J, leaving 15 bases between. CDR3 residues: CASRQDRSITEAFF. The CDR3 bases are TGTGCCAGCAGACAAGACAGGTCCATCACTGAAGCTTTCTTT. Full variable domain (remainder filled in from reference TRBV7-2 and TRBJ1-1): GAGVSQSPSNKVTEKGKDVELRCDPISGHTALYWYRQSLGQGLEFLIYFQGNSAPDKSGLPSDRFSAERTGGSVSTLTIQRTQQEDSAVYLCASRQDRSITEAFFGQGTRLTVV.

This clonotype has only a few counts. V and J are TRBV5-5 and TRBJ1-2; TRBD1 agrees at 7 bases. The length of the CDR3 is 14 residues. V lost 3 bases and J lost 10; bases outside the gene matches: 12. Looked up from germline, CDR1 is SGHKS and CDR2 is YYEKEE (reference sequence). CDR3 DNA sequence: TGTGCCAGCAGCTCTGGGGACAGACCCTTACTCTACACCTTC. Its protein product is CASSSGDRPLLYTF.

With regard to this clonotype: This may stem from a read error, because a much larger clone lies one nucleotide away. The chain employs TRBV27 and TRBJ1-2; no firm D call. The CDR3 spans 15 residues. Per the germline V gene, CDR1 is MNHEY and CDR2 is SMNVEV (reference sequence). In DNA form, the CDR3 reads TGTGTCAGCAGCCCCTTCGGGCCCTTTAGGGATGGCTACACCTTC. Its translation is CVSSPFGPFRDGYTF.

This clonotype has just a few counts. V gene TRBV9 combines with J gene TRBJ2-7, with D hard to call. Germline lookup yields CDR1 SGDLS and CDR2 YYNGEE. With 0 bases removed from V and 7 bases from J, the gap between germline ends came to 11 bases. The CDR3 covers 13 residues. This CDR3 reads CASSVAGYNEQYF. Here the CDR3 DNA reads TGTGCCAGCAGCGTAGCAGGTTACAATGAGCAGTACTTC. Full variable domain (rest looked up from reference TRBV9 and TRBJ2-7): DSGVTQTPKHLITATGQRVTLRCSPRSGDLSVYWYQQSLDQGLQFLIQYYNGEERAKGNILERFSAQQFPDLHSELNLSSLELGDSALYFCASSVAGYNEQYFGPGTRLTVT.

Only a few counts were recorded for this clonotype. The V call is TRBV14, the J call TRBJ2-5; the D is unclear. CDR3 length equals 12 residues. The germline CDR1 and CDR2 sequences are SGHDN and FVKESK. V was cut by 1 base and J by 7 bases, with 7 bases left in between. In nucleotides, the CDR3 is TGTGCCAGCAGCCAAGGTCTGTGGACCCAGTACTTC. It is translated as CASSQGLWTQYF.

This clonotype has at least ten counts. The chain has TRBV7-2 and TRBJ2-5; TRBD1 matches at 10 bases. The trim removed 2 bases at V and 5 bases at J, leaving 5 bases unmatched. The germline V gene encodes CDR1 SGHTA and CDR2 FQGNSA. The CDR3 is made up of 15 amino acids. The DNA for the CDR3 is TGTGCCAGCAGCTTAACCCCGGACAGGGGGGAGACCCAGTACTTC. Protein product: CASSLTPDRGETQYF. The full variable domain, in which reference TRBV7-2 and TRBJ2-5 provide the parts outside the CDR3, is GAGVSQSPSNKVTEKGKDVELRCDPISGHTALYWYRQSLGQGLEFLIYFQGNSAPDKSGLPSDRFSAERTGGSVSTLTIQRTQQEDSAVYLCASSLTPDRGETQYFGPGTRLLVL.

The chain employs TRBV25-1 and TRBJ2-5, with TRBD1 matching 10 bases. CDR1 and CDR2 (germline): MGHDK, SYGVNS. The CDR3 is 17 residues long. Trimming took 2 bases from V and 2 from J; bases not matched to a gene: 8. In DNA form, the CDR3 reads TGTGCCAGCAGTGAAGGGACAGGGGTAATCGAACAAGAGACCCAGTACTTC. Residues: CASSEGTGVIEQETQYF.

J is TRBJ1-1 and V is TRBV4-1; the D is unclear. The CDR3 is 15 amino acids. V dropped 0 bases and J dropped 2 bases, with 10 bases sitting between them. CDR1 is MGHRA and CDR2 is YSYEKL in the germline V gene. CDR3 protein: CASSQDKSSNTEAFF. CDR3 sequence (DNA): TGCGCCAGCAGCCAAGATAAAAGCTCCAACACTGAAGCTTTCTTT.

This clonotype was observed a handful of times. The chain links TRBV7-9 to TRBJ1-4; 7 nucleotides line up with TRBD1. The junction had 10 bases not matched to a gene; V was cut back by 2 bases and J by 4 bases. Germline V gives CDR1 SEHNR, CDR2 FQNEAQ (reference sequence). The CDR3 runs 17 residues. The CDR3 nucleotides read TGTGCCAGCAGCTTAATGGGAGGGGGACAGATTAATGAAAAACTGTTTTTT. Its translation: CASSLMGGGQINEKLFF. Filled out from reference TRBV7-9 and TRBJ1-4, the complete variable domain reads DTGVSQNPRHKITKRGQNVTFRCDPISEHNRLYWYRQTLGQGPEFLTYFQNEAQLEKSRLLSDRFSAERPKGSFSTLEIQRTEQGDSAMYLCASSLMGGGQINEKLFFGSGTQLSVL.

The chain employs TRBV29-1 and TRBJ2-5, with D unresolved. V was pared by 1 base and J by 3 bases, with 12 bases between. The CDR3 is 14 amino acids. The germline CDR1 and CDR2 sequences are SQVTM and ANQGSEA. The CDR3 coding sequence is TGCAGCGTTGAAGGCGGCGCCGGAGAAGAGACCCAGTACTTC. Amino acids: CSVEGGAGEETQYF. The whole variable domain, filled in from reference TRBV29-1 and TRBJ2-5, reads SAVISQKPSRDICQRGTSLTIQCQVDSQVTMMFWYRQQPGQSLTLIATANQGSEATYESGFVIDKFPISRPNLTFSTLTVSNMSPEDSSIYLCSVEGGAGEETQYFGPGTRLLVL.

The V call is TRBV29-1, the J call TRBJ2-5; 9 nucleotides align to TRBD2. The CDR3 has 15 residues. V lost 0 bases, J lost 4 bases, and 6 bases stayed unmatched. The germline V gene has CDR1 SQVTM and CDR2 ANQGSEA. The CDR3 loop is CSVEDHSGGRETQYF. CDR3 DNA: TGCAGCGTTGAAGATCATAGCGGGGGTCGAGAGACCCAGTACTTC.

The CDR3 DNA is TGCAGCGGGGAAGGGGGGCTGAACACTGAAGCTTTCTTT. This sequence encodes CSGEGGLNTEAFF. The genes are TRBV29-1 and TRBJ1-1, with D maybe TRBD1 (6 bases). CDR1 and CDR2 (germline): SQVTM, ANQGSEA. Trimming pared 7 bases from V and 0 bases from J, leaving 12 bases between. CDR3 size: 13 residues.

This clonotype was observed a handful of times. The rearrangement joins TRBV27 to TRBJ2-6; D might be TRBD2 (5 bases). The CDR3 runs to 17 residues. Germline-derived CDR1 and CDR2 are MNHEY and SMNVEV (reference sequence). V was trimmed by 4 bases and J by 0 bases, leaving 13 bases between them. The CDR3 is CASSSFRGYSGANVLTF. DNA of the CDR3: TGTGCCAGCAGTTCCTTTCGGGGTTACTCTGGGGCCAACGTCCTGACTTTC.

The rearrangement links TRBV5-5 to TRBJ2-2; D unresolved. Germline values: CDR1 SGHKS, CDR2 YYEKEE (reference sequence). The CDR3 covers 16 residues. Trimming removed 4 bases from V and 1 base from J, with 14 bases in between. CDR3 DNA sequence: TGTGCCAGCAGCCCACGATCCGATAGGAACACCGGGGAGCTGTTTTTT. It yields the protein CASSPRSDRNTGELFF.

This clonotype was seen a handful of times. The J gene is TRBJ1-1, the V gene TRBV7-9; D is ambiguous. V was trimmed by 1 base and J by 10 bases, leaving 10 bases between them. This CDR3 has 12 amino acids. CDR1 and CDR2 (germline): SEHNR, FQNEAQ (reference sequence). CDR3 residues: CASSLEALAAFF. Here the CDR3 DNA reads TGTGCCAGCAGCTTAGAGGCGCTTGCAGCTTTCTTT.

This clonotype was seen more than once but under ten times. The genes are TRBV2 and TRBJ2-3; D possibly corresponds to TRBD1 (6 bases). The CDR3 runs to 16 residues. Germline CDR1 SNHLY, CDR2 FYNNEI. V lost 9 bases, J lost 0 bases, and 19 bases lay in between. In DNA form, the CDR3 reads TGTGCCAGTTCAGACGACAGGTCCCCTAGCACAGATACGCAGTATTTT. Its translation: CASSDDRSPSTDTQYF.

This clonotype was detected a few times. The rearrangement links TRBV12-3 or TRBV12-4 to TRBJ1-1, with D uncertain. CDR3 length equals 12 residues. Trimming stripped 4 bases from V and 5 bases from J, with 8 bases between. The CDR3: CASSWGRTEAFF. In nucleotides, the CDR3 is TGTGCCAGCAGTTGGGGTCGAACTGAAGCTTTCTTT.

As regards this clonotype: A read error may be the cause here, since a much bigger clone is one base away. V gene TRBV6-8 combines with J gene TRBJ1-2; unclear D gene. The CDR3 has 17 residues. Germline V gene sequence: CDR1 MNHGY, CDR2 SAAAGT. CDR3 amino acids: CACSFPDRETDIYGYTF. CDR3 nucleotide sequence: TGTGCCTGCAGTTTTCCGGATCGGGAAACCGATATCTATGGCTACACCTTC.

This chain links TRBV18 with TRBJ2-5, with D tentatively TRBD1 or TRBD2 (5 bases each). Germline CDR1 is KGHSH and CDR2 is LQKENI. The CDR3 consists of 18 residues. V was clipped by 5 bases and J by 11 bases, with 33 bases between them. The CDR3 nucleotides are TGTGCCAGCTCATCACGGGATAGTGACAGCTACAACCCGAATGAGCAGTACTTC. Translated, it gives CASSSRDSDSYNPNEQYF.